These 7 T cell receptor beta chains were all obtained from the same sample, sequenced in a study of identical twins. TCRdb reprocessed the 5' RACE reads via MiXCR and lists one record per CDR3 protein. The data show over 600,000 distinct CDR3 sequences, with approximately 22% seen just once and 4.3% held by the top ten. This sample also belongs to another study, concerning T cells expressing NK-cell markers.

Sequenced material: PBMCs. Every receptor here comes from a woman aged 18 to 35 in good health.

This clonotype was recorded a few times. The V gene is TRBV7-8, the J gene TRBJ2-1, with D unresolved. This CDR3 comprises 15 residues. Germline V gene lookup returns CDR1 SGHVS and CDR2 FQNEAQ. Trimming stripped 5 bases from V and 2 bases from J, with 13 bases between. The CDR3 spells CASSPNVATYNEQFF. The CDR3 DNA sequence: TGTGCCAGCAGCCCGAACGTGGCCACCTACAATGAGCAGTTCTTC.

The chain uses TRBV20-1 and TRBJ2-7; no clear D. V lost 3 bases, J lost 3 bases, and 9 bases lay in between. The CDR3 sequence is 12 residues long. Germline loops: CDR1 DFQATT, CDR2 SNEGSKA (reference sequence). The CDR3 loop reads CSASLQFYEQYF. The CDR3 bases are TGCAGTGCTAGTTTACAGTTCTACGAGCAGTACTTC.

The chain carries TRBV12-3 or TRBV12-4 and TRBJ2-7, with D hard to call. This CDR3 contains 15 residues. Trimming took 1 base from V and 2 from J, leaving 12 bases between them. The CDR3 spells CASSLGLVSPYEQYF. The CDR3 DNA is TGTGCCAGCAGTTTAGGGCTAGTCTCCCCCTACGAGCAGTACTTC.

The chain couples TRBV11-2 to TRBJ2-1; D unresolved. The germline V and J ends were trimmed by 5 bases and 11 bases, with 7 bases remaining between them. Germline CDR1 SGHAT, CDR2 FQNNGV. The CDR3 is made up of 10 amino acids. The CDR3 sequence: CASSGYQQFF. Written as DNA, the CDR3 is TGTGCCAGCAGCGGGTACCAGCAGTTCTTC.

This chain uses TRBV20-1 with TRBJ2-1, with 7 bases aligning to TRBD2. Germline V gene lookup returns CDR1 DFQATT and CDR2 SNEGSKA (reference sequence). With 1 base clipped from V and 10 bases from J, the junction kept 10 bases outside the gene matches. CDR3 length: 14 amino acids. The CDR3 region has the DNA TGCAGTGCTAGAGGCCTACTAGCGACTGGCGAGCAGTTCTTC. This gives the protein CSARGLLATGEQFF.

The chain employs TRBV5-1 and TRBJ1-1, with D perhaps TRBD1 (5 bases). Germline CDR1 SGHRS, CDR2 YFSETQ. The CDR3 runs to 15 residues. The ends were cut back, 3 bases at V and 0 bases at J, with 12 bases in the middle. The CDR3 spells CASSWEQALNTEAFF. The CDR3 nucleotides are TGCGCCAGCAGCTGGGAACAGGCGTTGAACACTGAAGCTTTCTTT. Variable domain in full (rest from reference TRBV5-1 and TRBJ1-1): KAGVTQTPRYLIKTRGQQVTLSCSPISGHRSVSWYQQTPGQGLQFLFEYFSETQRNKGNFPGRFSGRQFSNSRSEMNVSTLELGDSALYLCASSWEQALNTEAFFGQGTRLTVV.

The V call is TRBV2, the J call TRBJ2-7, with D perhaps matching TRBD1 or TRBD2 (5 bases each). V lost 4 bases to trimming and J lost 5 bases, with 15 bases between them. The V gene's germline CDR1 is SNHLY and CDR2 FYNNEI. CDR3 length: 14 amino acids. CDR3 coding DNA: TGTGCCAGCAGTGGATACGGGACCCGGAACGAGCAGTACTTC. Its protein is CASSGYGTRNEQYF.